This entry lists 26 T cell receptor beta chains sequenced from one sample in a study of blood T cell repertoires in COVID-19. The repertoire was sequenced with immunoSEQ multiplex PCR; TCRdb's copy has only in-frame clones and lacks some. The sample shows approximately 500,000 clones, over 75% of them seen only once. The sequencing input was peripheral blood. Receptors originate from a human donor in a cohort sampled during active COVID-19.

The rearrangement uses TRBV19 and TRBJ1-5; 7 bases map to TRBD1. The V segment lost 3 bases and the J segment 3 bases; nucleotides outside the gene matches: 11. Per germline, CDR1 LNHDA and CDR2 SQIVND (reference sequence). This CDR3 is 17 amino acids long. The CDR3 spells CASSIIGQAALNQPQHF. CDR3 sequence (DNA): TGTGCCAGTAGTATCATCGGACAGGCCGCGCTCAATCAGCCCCAGCATTTT.

In this sample, this clone turned up once. V usage is TRBV6-1 and J usage is TRBJ1-2; no clear D. The V end was cut by 3 bases, the J end by 4 bases, with 6 bases between. The germline gives CDR1 MNHNS, CDR2 SASEGT. This CDR3 is 12 amino acids long. The CDR3 region has the DNA TGTGCCAGCAGTGAGAACAGCTATGGCTACACCTTC. It encodes CASSENSYGYTF.

In this sample, this clone turned up once. The genes are TRBV25-1 and TRBJ2-1, with 8 bases matching TRBD1. Germline CDR1 is MGHDK and CDR2 is SYGVNS. The CDR3 has 15 amino acids. Germline trimming cut 5 bases from V and 5 bases from J; bases unmatched to any gene: 8. This chain's CDR3 is CASSIGTGSHNEQFF. The DNA of the CDR3 is TGTGCCAGCAGTATAGGGACAGGTTCACACAATGAGCAGTTCTTC.

The chain is built from TRBV5-1 and TRBJ2-1, with 14 bases that match TRBD2. V dropped 4 bases and J dropped 9; count of bases not matched to a gene: 6. This CDR3 has 15 residues. CDR1 SGHRS and CDR2 YFSETQ come from the germline V gene. This CDR3 reads CASSKTSGRASEQFF. DNA for the CDR3: TGCGCCAGCAGCAAGACTAGCGGGAGGGCCAGTGAGCAGTTCTTC.

V is TRBV11-2 and J is TRBJ2-3, with D maybe TRBD1 (5 bases). Germline CDR1 reads SGHAT; CDR2 reads FQNNGV. There are 14 residues in the CDR3. V shed 4 bases and J shed 5 bases, with 13 bases lying between them. This CDR3 reads CASSSSPTGDTQYF. The CDR3, as DNA: TGTGCCAGCAGCTCTTCCCCCACAGGAGATACGCAGTATTTT.

The CDR3 sequence: CASRRAYEQYF. CDR3 DNA: TGTGCCAGCAGGAGGGCGTACGAGCAGTACTTC. The chain combines TRBV2 with TRBJ2-7, with TRBD2 as a possible D gene (5 bases). This CDR3 has 11 residues. Trimming took off 6 bases at V and 4 bases at J, with 7 bases between the two ends. From germline, CDR1 is SNHLY and CDR2 FYNNEI.

In this sample, this clone turned up a few times. J is TRBJ1-5 and V is TRBV3-1 (or the pseudogene TRBV3-2), with 7 bases aligning to TRBD1. The germline gives CDR1 LGHDT, CDR2 YNNKEL (reference sequence). The CDR3 contains 20 residues. J lost 2 bases, V lost 1 base, and 17 bases had no gene match. CDR3 coding DNA: TGTGCCAGCAGCCAAGGAAGCCCGGGACAGCCTATGATAGGCAATCAGCCCCAGCATTTT. Translating it yields CASSQGSPGQPMIGNQPQHF.

The chain uses TRBV18 and TRBJ2-5, with 7 nucleotides matching TRBD2. The CDR3 is 13 amino acids. Looked up from germline, CDR1 is KGHSH and CDR2 is LQKENI. V gave up 3 bases and J gave up 4 bases; unmatched junction bases: 2. The CDR3, as DNA: TGTGCCAGCTCACCGACTAGCACAGAGACCCAGTACTTC. As protein: CASSPTSTETQYF.

The chain employs TRBV9 and TRBJ1-3; no clear D. From germline, CDR1 is SGDLS and CDR2 YYNGEE. There are 17 residues in the CDR3. Trimming pared 3 bases from V and 6 bases from J, leaving 22 bases between. The CDR3: CASSAGSPRSRSNTIYF. The DNA of the CDR3 is TGTGCCAGCAGCGCAGGATCCCCTCGGTCCCGCTCAAACACCATATATTTT.

This rearrangement joins TRBV5-1 to TRBJ1-2; 7 positions match TRBD1. Germline CDR1 and CDR2: SGHRS and YFSETQ. With V trimmed by 2 bases and J by 3 bases, 10 bases remained unmatched. CDR3 length: 16 amino acids. CDR3 sequence reads: CASSLNTGAPHYGYTF. For the CDR3, the DNA is TGCGCCAGCAGCTTAAACACAGGGGCGCCCCACTATGGCTACACCTTC.

V gene TRBV29-1 combines with J gene TRBJ2-3; 10 bases map to TRBD2. This CDR3 spans 10 amino acids. Germline CDR1 SQVTM, CDR2 ANQGSEA. J lost 14 bases, V lost 4 bases, and 3 bases had no gene match. The CDR3 sequence is CSVVASGGYF. CDR3 DNA sequence: TGCAGCGTTGTGGCTAGCGGGGGGTATTTT.

The V call is TRBV20-1, the J call TRBJ2-7; possibly TRBD1 for D (5 bases). V was trimmed by 3 bases and J by 2 bases, leaving 14 bases between them. CDR3 length: 14 residues. From germline, CDR1 is DFQATT and CDR2 SNEGSKA (reference sequence). The CDR3 here is CSASRGVGAYEQYF. The CDR3, as DNA: TGCAGTGCTAGTAGGGGTGTTGGGGCCTACGAGCAGTACTTC.

The chain is built from TRBV6-5 and TRBJ2-1, with 7 bases aligning to TRBD2. The germline gives CDR1 MNHEY, CDR2 SVGAGI. V trimming: 4 bases; J trimming: 0 bases; junction bases outside the gene matches: 3. The CDR3 has 15 amino acids. The CDR3 DNA follows: TGTGCCAGCAGTTTGAGCGGGACCTCCTACAATGAGCAGTTCTTC. Protein sequence: CASSLSGTSYNEQFF.

The chain employs TRBV2 and TRBJ1-5, with a possible D match to TRBD1 (5 bases). The germline V gene has CDR1 SNHLY and CDR2 FYNNEI. The CDR3 has 14 amino acids. V dropped 2 bases and J dropped 5 bases, with 10 bases sitting between them. As DNA, the CDR3 is TGTGCCAGCAGTGAATCCCCCAGGGATCAGCCCCAGCATTTT. This sequence encodes CASSESPRDQPQHF.

The V gene is TRBV20-1, the J gene TRBJ1-5, with 7 bases identical to TRBD1. From germline, CDR1 is DFQATT and CDR2 SNEGSKA (reference sequence). The ends lost 3 bases at V and 4 bases at J; junction bases unmatched: 12. The CDR3 extends over 16 amino acids. CDR3 sequence: CSASPWGRGENQPQHF. Here the CDR3 DNA reads TGCAGTGCTAGTCCTTGGGGCAGGGGGGAAAATCAGCCCCAGCATTTT.

The rearrangement links TRBV19 to TRBJ2-7; D remains ambiguous. Germline assignment: CDR1 LNHDA and CDR2 SQIVND (reference sequence). V lost 1 base and J 2 bases, leaving 9 bases between the germline ends. The CDR3 is 14 amino acids. The CDR3 coding sequence is TGTGCCAGTAGTATAGGGTCCGCGGCCTACGAGCAGTACTTC. Amino acids: CASSIGSAAYEQYF.

V gene TRBV7-9 combines with J gene TRBJ1-2; 8 nucleotides agree with TRBD1. This CDR3 has 15 amino acids. The V gene end was trimmed by 5 bases and the J gene end by 6 bases; junction bases not matched to a gene: 11. Per germline, CDR1 SEHNR and CDR2 FQNEAQ (reference sequence). CDR3 in DNA: TGTGCCAGCAGCCCGTTGGGAGACAGGGGCAATGGCTACACCTTC. As protein: CASSPLGDRGNGYTF.

This chain uses TRBV25-1 with TRBJ1-6, with 9 bases that match TRBD1. The CDR3 extends over 15 amino acids. The V segment lost 6 bases and the J segment 7 bases; nucleotides outside the gene matches: 7. Looked up from germline, CDR1 is MGHDK and CDR2 is SYGVNS. CDR3 in amino acids: CASRQTGTGNSPLHF. The DNA of the CDR3 is TGTGCCAGCAGACAGACCGGGACAGGGAATTCACCCCTCCACTTT.

The V gene is TRBV7-2, the J gene TRBJ2-1; TRBD2 is a possible D gene (6 bases). Germline V gene lookup returns CDR1 SGHTA and CDR2 FQGNSA. Trimming shortened V by 3 bases and J by 3 bases, and 12 bases separated the two germline ends. The CDR3 length is 15 residues. CDR3 region: CASSFDAGIYNEQFF. The CDR3 DNA is TGTGCCAGCAGCTTTGATGCGGGAATCTACAATGAGCAGTTCTTC.

This clone came up a few times. The J gene is TRBJ2-1, the V gene TRBV7-2, with D possibly being TRBD1 (6 bases). There are 13 residues in the CDR3. Germline-derived CDR1 and CDR2 are SGHTA and FQGNSA. V lost 3 bases to trimming and J lost 7 bases, with 10 bases between them. The CDR3: CASSFNRVNEQFF. CDR3 sequence (DNA): TGTGCCAGCAGCTTTAACAGGGTGAATGAGCAGTTCTTC.

This sequence joins TRBV6-1 and TRBJ1-4; D is uncertain. Germline values: CDR1 MNHNS, CDR2 SASEGT. Trimming cost V 0 bases and J 5 bases, with 13 bases left between them. The length of the CDR3 is 16 residues. The CDR3 region has the DNA TGTGCCAGCAGTGAAGCGGATCCAGGAATAAATGAAAAACTGTTTTTT. It translates to CASSEADPGINEKLFF.

The rearrangement joins TRBV7-2 to TRBJ2-5, with 11 bases aligning to TRBD2. The CDR3 has 16 amino acids. Germline assignment: CDR1 SGHTA and CDR2 FQGNSA. Trimming took 5 bases from V and 5 from J; bases not matched to a gene: 10. The DNA of the CDR3 is TGTGCCAGCAGCCTCTTAGCGGGAGGGGCCGGGGAGACCCAGTACTTC. Residues: CASSLLAGGAGETQYF.

The rearrangement links TRBV3-1 (or the pseudogene TRBV3-2) to TRBJ2-7, with 13 bases aligning to TRBD2. The CDR3 covers 18 residues. With V trimmed by 2 bases and J by 0 bases, 7 bases remained unmatched. Germline lookup yields CDR1 LGHDT and CDR2 YNNKEL (reference sequence). The CDR3 nucleotides are TGTGCCAGCAGCCAACGAGGGACTAGCGGGACGAGCTCCTACGAGCAGTACTTC. This encodes CASSQRGTSGTSSYEQYF.

The chain couples TRBV5-1 to TRBJ2-1; 7 bases are shared with TRBD1. Trimming took 3 bases from V and 3 from J; bases not matched to a gene: 15. The CDR3 consists of 18 residues. Germline V lookup: CDR1 SGHRS, CDR2 YFSETQ. Written as DNA, the CDR3 is TGCGCCAGCAGCTCGGGTACAGGCAGACAGGGAATCTACAATGAGCAGTTCTTC. Protein: CASSSGTGRQGIYNEQFF.

In its sample, this clone was seen a few times. This chain uses TRBV2 with TRBJ1-2; TRBD1 matches at 9 bases. V shed 7 bases and J 4 bases; nucleotides not matched to a gene: 4. The CDR3 loop spans 13 amino acids. From germline, CDR1 is SNHLY and CDR2 FYNNEI. The CDR3 spells CASTGTGLYGYTF. CDR3 in DNA: TGTGCCAGCACCGGGACAGGGCTCTATGGCTACACCTTC.

The gene calls are TRBV7-9 and TRBJ1-4; D is unresolved. Germline V CDR1 and CDR2: SEHNR, FQNEAQ (reference sequence). The CDR3 runs to 15 residues. The germline V and J ends were trimmed by 2 bases and 4 bases, with 11 bases remaining between them. The CDR3 sequence: CASSLSADHNEKLFF. CDR3 sequence (DNA): TGTGCCAGCAGCTTATCGGCGGATCATAATGAAAAACTGTTTTTT.